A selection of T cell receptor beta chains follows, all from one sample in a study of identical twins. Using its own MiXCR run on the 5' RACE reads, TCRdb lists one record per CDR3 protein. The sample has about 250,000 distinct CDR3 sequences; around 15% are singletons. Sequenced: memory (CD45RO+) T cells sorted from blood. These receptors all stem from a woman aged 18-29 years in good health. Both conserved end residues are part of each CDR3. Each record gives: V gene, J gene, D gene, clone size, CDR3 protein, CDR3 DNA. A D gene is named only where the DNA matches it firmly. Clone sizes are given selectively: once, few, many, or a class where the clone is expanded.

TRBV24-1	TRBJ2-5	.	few	CATSDSGQAAGRETQYF	TGTGCCACCAGTGATTCCGGACAGGCCGCTGGGAGGGAGACCCAGTACTTC
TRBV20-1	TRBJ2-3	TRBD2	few	CSAMGLAGNSGTQYF	TGCAGTGCTATGGGGCTAGCGGGGAATTCGGGTACGCAGTATTTT
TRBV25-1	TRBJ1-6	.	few	CASRLTDSPLHF	TGTGCCAGCAGATTAACGGATTCACCCCTCCACTTT
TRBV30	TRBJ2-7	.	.	CAWSVRLAATYEQYF	TGTGCCTGGAGTGTTAGGCTAGCAGCGACCTACGAGCAGTACTTC
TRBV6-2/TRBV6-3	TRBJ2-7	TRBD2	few	CASSYSGTSGRIHEQYF	TGTGCCAGCAGTTACTCCGGGACTAGCGGGAGAATCCACGAGCAGTACTTC
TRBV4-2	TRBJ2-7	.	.	CAISHGPICYEQYF	TGTGCCATCAGCCATGGACCGATCTGCTACGAGCAGTACTTC
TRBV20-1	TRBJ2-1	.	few	CSASTGSSYNEQFF	TGCAGTGCTAGCACGGGGAGCTCCTACAATGAGCAGTTCTTC
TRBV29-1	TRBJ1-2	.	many	CSVEQNYGYTF	TGCAGCGTTGAACAGAACTATGGCTACACCTTC
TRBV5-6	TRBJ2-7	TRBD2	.	CASSSPSPGLAAPYEQYF	TGTGCCAGCAGCTCACCGTCACCGGGACTAGCGGCCCCCTACGAGCAGTACTTC
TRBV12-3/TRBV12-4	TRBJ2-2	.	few	CASSSNSGATGELFF	TGTGCCAGCAGTTCCAACAGTGGGGCCACCGGGGAGCTGTTTTTT
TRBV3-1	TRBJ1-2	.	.	CASSQDHAWYGYTF	TGTGCCAGCAGCCAAGATCATGCGTGGTATGGCTACACCTTC
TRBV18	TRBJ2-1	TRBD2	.	CASSPALAAYNEQFF	TGTGCCAGCTCACCCGCACTAGCGGCCTACAATGAGCAGTTCTTC
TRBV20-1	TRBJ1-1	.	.	CSARDSNSETEAFF	TGCAGTGCTAGAGATTCGAACAGCGAAACTGAAGCTTTCTTT
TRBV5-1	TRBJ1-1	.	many	CASSGAPDTEAFF	TGCGCCAGCTCAGGGGCTCCGGACACTGAAGCTTTCTTT
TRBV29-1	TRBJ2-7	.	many	CSVEENYEQYF	TGCAGCGTTGAAGAGAACTACGAGCAGTACTTC
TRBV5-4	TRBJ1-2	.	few	CASSPRGGGDYGYTF	TGTGCCAGCAGCCCACGCGGTGGGGGGGACTATGGCTACACCTTC
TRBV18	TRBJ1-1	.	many	CASSLNRGQTMNTEAFF	TGTGCCAGCTCCCTTAATAGAGGACAGACTATGAACACTGAAGCTTTCTTT
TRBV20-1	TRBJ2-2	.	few	CSALSGIAGGELFF	TGCAGTGCTCTATCCGGGATCGCGGGGGGGGAGCTGTTTTTT
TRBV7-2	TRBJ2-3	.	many	CASSLLRDTQYF	TGTGCCAGCAGCTTACTAAGAGATACGCAGTATTTT
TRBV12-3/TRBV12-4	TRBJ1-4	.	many	CASSWGGSTNEKLFF	TGTGCCAGCAGTTGGGGGGGAAGCACTAATGAAAAACTGTTTTTT
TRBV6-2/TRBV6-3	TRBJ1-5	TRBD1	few	CASSSTGPGQPQHF	TGTGCCAGTTCGTCGACAGGGCCAGGGCAGCCCCAGCATTTT
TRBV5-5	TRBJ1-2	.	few	CASSFDISGYTF	TGTGCCAGCAGCTTTGACATTAGCGGCTACACCTTC
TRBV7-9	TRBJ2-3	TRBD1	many	CASSSGQGHGDTQYF	TGTGCCAGCAGCTCGGGACAGGGGCACGGAGATACGCAGTATTTT
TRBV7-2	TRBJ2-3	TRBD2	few	CASSATSGMGTQYF	TGTGCCAGCAGCGCGACTAGCGGGATGGGTACGCAGTATTTT
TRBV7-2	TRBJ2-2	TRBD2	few	CASSGVGGSYGELFF	TGTGCCAGCAGCGGAGTCGGGGGGTCCTACGGGGAGCTGTTTTTT
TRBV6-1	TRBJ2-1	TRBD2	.	CASSEWGGGANEQFF	TGTGCCAGCAGTGAATGGGGCGGGGGGGCCAATGAGCAGTTCTTC
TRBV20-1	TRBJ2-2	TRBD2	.	CSARLGGGSGEELFF	TGCAGTGCTAGATTGGGCGGGGGGTCCGGTGAGGAGCTGTTTTTT